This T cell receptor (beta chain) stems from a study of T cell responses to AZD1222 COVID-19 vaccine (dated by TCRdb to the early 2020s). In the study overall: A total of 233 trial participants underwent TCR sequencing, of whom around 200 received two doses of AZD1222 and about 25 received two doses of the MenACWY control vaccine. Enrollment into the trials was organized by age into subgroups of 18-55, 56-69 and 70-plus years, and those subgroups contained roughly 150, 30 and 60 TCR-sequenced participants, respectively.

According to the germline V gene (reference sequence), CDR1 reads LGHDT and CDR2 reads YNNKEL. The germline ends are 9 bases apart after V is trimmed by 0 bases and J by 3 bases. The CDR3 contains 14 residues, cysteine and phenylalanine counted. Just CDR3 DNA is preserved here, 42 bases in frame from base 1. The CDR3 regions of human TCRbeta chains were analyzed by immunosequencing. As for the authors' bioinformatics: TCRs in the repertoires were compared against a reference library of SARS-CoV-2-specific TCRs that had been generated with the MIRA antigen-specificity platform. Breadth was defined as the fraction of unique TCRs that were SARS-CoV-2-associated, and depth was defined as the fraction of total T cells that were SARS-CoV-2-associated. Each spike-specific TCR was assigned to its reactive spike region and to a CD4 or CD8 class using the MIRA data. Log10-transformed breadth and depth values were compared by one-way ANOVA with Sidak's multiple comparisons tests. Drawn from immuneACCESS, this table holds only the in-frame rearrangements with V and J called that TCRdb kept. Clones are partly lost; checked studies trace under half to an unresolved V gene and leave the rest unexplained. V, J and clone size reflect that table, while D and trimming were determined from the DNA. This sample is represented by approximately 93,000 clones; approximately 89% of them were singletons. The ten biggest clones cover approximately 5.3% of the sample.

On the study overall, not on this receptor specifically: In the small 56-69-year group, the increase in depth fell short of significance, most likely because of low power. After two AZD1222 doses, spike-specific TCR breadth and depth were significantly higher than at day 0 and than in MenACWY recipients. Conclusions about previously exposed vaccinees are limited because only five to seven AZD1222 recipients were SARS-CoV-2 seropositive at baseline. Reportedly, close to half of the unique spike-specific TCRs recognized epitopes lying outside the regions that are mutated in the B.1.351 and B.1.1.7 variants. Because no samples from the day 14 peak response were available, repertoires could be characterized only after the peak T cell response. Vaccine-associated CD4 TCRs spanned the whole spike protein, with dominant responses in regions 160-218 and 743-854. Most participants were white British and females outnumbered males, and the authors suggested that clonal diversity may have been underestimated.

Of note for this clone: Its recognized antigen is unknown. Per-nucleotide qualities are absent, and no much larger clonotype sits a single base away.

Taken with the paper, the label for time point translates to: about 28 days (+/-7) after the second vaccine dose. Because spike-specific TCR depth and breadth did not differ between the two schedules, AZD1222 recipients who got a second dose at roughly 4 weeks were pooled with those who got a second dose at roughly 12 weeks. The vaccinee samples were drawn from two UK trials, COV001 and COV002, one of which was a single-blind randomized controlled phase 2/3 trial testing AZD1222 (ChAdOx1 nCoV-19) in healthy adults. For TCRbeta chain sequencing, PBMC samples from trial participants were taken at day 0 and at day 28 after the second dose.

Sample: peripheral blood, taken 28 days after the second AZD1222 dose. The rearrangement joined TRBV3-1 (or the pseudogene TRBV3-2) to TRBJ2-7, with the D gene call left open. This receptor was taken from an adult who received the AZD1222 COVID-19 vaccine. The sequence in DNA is TGTGCCAGCAGCCAAGATGTCGCCGTCTACGAGCAGTACTTC. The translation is CASSQDVAVYEQYF.